The present TCR beta chain was sequenced within a study of PD-1 blockade in classical Hodgkin lymphoma. Study results and caveats: Individuals who commenced nivolumab within less than 1 year of ASCT were excluded. The baseline diversity of complete responders showed similarity to that of newly diagnosed patients.

Each and every patient relapsed after autologous stem cell transplantation, and patients got differing brentuximab vedotin exposure. Complete response, partial response or progressive disease was each patient's best response. Measured with immunoSEQ multiplex PCR; TCRdb has only the in-frame clones, and not every one. The repertoire includes roughly 20,000 clones, roughly 73% of them detected once, and roughly a quarter sits in the top ten. About this clone itself: The antigen is not known.

CDR1 is MNHEY and CDR2 is SMNVEV in the germline V gene (reference sequence). The CDR3 length is 17 residues. V was pared by 2 bases and J by 0 bases, with 2 bases of the junction left unmatched. This chain joins TRBV27 and TRBJ1-6; TRBD1 aligns across 9 bases. The clonotype comes from a human donor with classical Hodgkin lymphoma. Source: peripheral blood mononuclear cells (PBMCs), taken before the second cycle of nivolumab. The CDR3 DNA reads as TGTGCCAGCAGTTTAGGGACAGGGAACTCCTATAATTCACCCCTCCACTTT. Its translation is CASSLGTGNSYNSPLHF.